A selection of T cell receptor beta chains follows, all from one sample in a study of early T cells in non-severe SARS-CoV-2 infection. TCRdb reanalysed the 5' RACE reads using MiXCR and keeps one entry per CDR3 protein. Of around 81,000 distinct CDR3 sequences listed, roughly 13% are singletons. Sequencing input: whole blood. Every receptor here comes from an adult who was a healthcare worker with PCR-confirmed SARS-CoV-2 infection or an uninfected control (not recorded which). Both conserved end residues are part of each CDR3. The order of the fields is V gene, J gene, D gene, clone size, CDR3 protein, CDR3 DNA. A D gene is named only where the DNA matches it firmly. Rows may omit the clone size; those that give it use once, few, many or a size class.

v_call: TRBV2
j_call: TRBJ2-1
d_call: TRBD2
clone_size: few
cdr3_aa: CASIAGTNGEQFF
cdr3_nt: TGTGCCAGCATAGCTGGGACTAACGGCGAGCAGTTCTTC

v_call: TRBV5-1
j_call: TRBJ2-5
d_call: TRBD1
clone_size: -
cdr3_aa: CASSWDSPQETQYF
cdr3_nt: TGCGCCAGCAGCTGGGACAGCCCACAAGAGACCCAGTACTTC

v_call: TRBV12-3/TRBV12-4
j_call: TRBJ1-2
d_call: TRBD1
clone_size: -
cdr3_aa: CASSLTGEYGYTF
cdr3_nt: TGTGCCAGCAGTTTAACAGGGGAATATGGCTACACCTTC

v_call: TRBV29-1
j_call: TRBJ2-3
d_call: TRBD2
clone_size: -
cdr3_aa: CSVENVAGGDGTDTQYF
cdr3_nt: TGCAGCGTTGAAAATGTAGCGGGGGGAGATGGGACAGATACGCAGTATTTT

v_call: TRBV4-3
j_call: TRBJ1-1
d_call: -
clone_size: -
cdr3_aa: CASSVRGGGTEAFF
cdr3_nt: TGCGCCAGCTCAGTCCGAGGGGGGGGCACTGAAGCTTTCTTT

v_call: TRBV29-1
j_call: TRBJ2-7
d_call: -
clone_size: few
cdr3_aa: CSVVIVGVEQYF
cdr3_nt: TGCAGCGTTGTTATTGTCGGGGTCGAGCAGTACTTC

v_call: TRBV11-3
j_call: TRBJ2-7
d_call: TRBD1
clone_size: few
cdr3_aa: CASSPTGTGAYEQYF
cdr3_nt: TGTGCCAGCAGCCCGACTGGGACAGGAGCCTACGAGCAGTACTTC

v_call: TRBV9
j_call: TRBJ1-2
d_call: -
clone_size: -
cdr3_aa: CASSVMASEGASGYTF
cdr3_nt: TGTGCCAGCAGCGTAATGGCGTCGGAAGGGGCGTCTGGCTACACCTTC

v_call: TRBV20-1
j_call: TRBJ1-1
d_call: -
clone_size: many
cdr3_aa: CSALRDTNTEAFF
cdr3_nt: TGCAGTGCTCTAAGGGACACGAACACTGAAGCTTTCTTT

v_call: TRBV12-3/TRBV12-4
j_call: TRBJ2-3
d_call: -
clone_size: few
cdr3_aa: CASSSSGSTDTQYF
cdr3_nt: TGTGCCAGCAGTTCGTCGGGATCCACAGATACGCAGTATTTT

v_call: TRBV5-1
j_call: TRBJ1-1
d_call: TRBD1
clone_size: few
cdr3_aa: CASSWDRDTEAFF
cdr3_nt: TGCGCCAGCAGCTGGGACAGGGACACTGAAGCTTTCTTT

v_call: TRBV9
j_call: TRBJ2-7
d_call: TRBD1
clone_size: -
cdr3_aa: CASSPRQGGWYEQYF
cdr3_nt: TGTGCCAGCAGCCCCCGACAGGGTGGATGGTACGAGCAGTACTTC

v_call: TRBV28
j_call: TRBJ2-2
d_call: -
clone_size: few
cdr3_aa: CASRTGATAGELFF
cdr3_nt: TGTGCCAGCCGGACTGGGGCCACTGCCGGGGAGCTGTTTTTT

v_call: TRBV7-9
j_call: TRBJ2-7
d_call: -
clone_size: -
cdr3_aa: CASSFAGSSYEQYF
cdr3_nt: TGTGCCAGCAGCTTTGCGGGCTCCTCCTACGAGCAGTACTTC

v_call: TRBV18
j_call: TRBJ1-1
d_call: -
clone_size: many
cdr3_aa: CASSPSQGDTEAFF
cdr3_nt: TGTGCCAGCTCACCAAGTCAGGGCGACACTGAAGCTTTCTTT

v_call: TRBV20-1
j_call: TRBJ1-1
d_call: TRBD1
clone_size: -
cdr3_aa: CSASSPTGLNTEAFF
cdr3_nt: TGCAGTGCTAGTAGCCCGACAGGGCTGAACACTGAAGCTTTCTTT

v_call: TRBV6-5
j_call: TRBJ1-3
d_call: -
clone_size: -
cdr3_aa: CASSYLGRGNTIYF
cdr3_nt: TGTGCCAGCAGTTACTTGGGGCGGGGAAACACCATATATTTT

v_call: TRBV2
j_call: TRBJ2-7
d_call: TRBD2
clone_size: few
cdr3_aa: CASRLTSHEQYF
cdr3_nt: TGTGCCAGCAGACTGACTAGCCACGAGCAGTACTTC

v_call: TRBV12-5
j_call: TRBJ2-1
d_call: -
clone_size: few
cdr3_aa: CASGPDRGSQFF
cdr3_nt: TGTGCTAGTGGTCCCGATCGGGGGTCTCAGTTCTTC

v_call: TRBV5-8
j_call: TRBJ1-1
d_call: -
clone_size: -
cdr3_aa: CASSLKWENTEAFF
cdr3_nt: TGTGCCAGCAGCTTGAAGTGGGAGAACACTGAAGCTTTCTTT

v_call: TRBV11-2
j_call: TRBJ1-2
d_call: -
clone_size: -
cdr3_aa: CASSHRERNGYTF
cdr3_nt: TGTGCCAGCAGCCACAGGGAACGGAATGGCTACACCTTC

v_call: TRBV18
j_call: TRBJ1-3
d_call: -
clone_size: many
cdr3_aa: CASSPPRQGQDTIYF
cdr3_nt: TGTGCCAGCTCACCTCCCCGGCAGGGCCAAGACACCATATATTTT

v_call: TRBV11-2
j_call: TRBJ1-6
d_call: -
clone_size: few
cdr3_aa: CASSLYLEHWGDPGSPLHF
cdr3_nt: TGTGCCAGCAGCTTATATTTGGAACACTGGGGGGACCCTGGCTCACCCCTCCACTTT

v_call: TRBV3-1
j_call: TRBJ1-3
d_call: -
clone_size: few
cdr3_aa: CASSQERETGNTIYF
cdr3_nt: TGTGCCAGCAGCCAAGAACGGGAGACTGGAAACACCATATATTTT

v_call: TRBV6-1
j_call: TRBJ1-1
d_call: -
clone_size: -
cdr3_aa: CASSHTENTEVFF
cdr3_nt: TGTGCCAGCTCCCACACAGAGAACACTGAAGTTTTCTTT

v_call: TRBV7-2
j_call: TRBJ2-7
d_call: TRBD2
clone_size: few
cdr3_aa: CASRLASGLAGEQYF
cdr3_nt: TGTGCCAGCAGGCTAGCGTCGGGACTAGCGGGGGAGCAGTACTTC

v_call: TRBV6-2/TRBV6-3
j_call: TRBJ1-3
d_call: TRBD1
clone_size: -
cdr3_aa: CASNQPRQGISNTIYF
cdr3_nt: TGTGCCAGCAACCAACCTCGACAGGGGATAAGCAACACCATATATTTT

v_call: TRBV6-2/TRBV6-3
j_call: TRBJ2-1
d_call: -
clone_size: -
cdr3_aa: CASSLFSGGIANNEQFF
cdr3_nt: TGTGCCAGCAGCCTCTTCTCAGGAGGCATAGCGAACAATGAGCAGTTCTTC

v_call: TRBV28
j_call: TRBJ1-2
d_call: -
clone_size: many
cdr3_aa: CASSFGAHYGYTF
cdr3_nt: TGTGCCAGCAGTTTCGGGGCCCACTATGGCTACACCTTC

v_call: TRBV4-3
j_call: TRBJ2-1
d_call: -
clone_size: -
cdr3_aa: CASSQDPQPYNEQFF
cdr3_nt: TGCGCCAGCAGCCAAGATCCCCAACCCTACAATGAGCAGTTCTTC

v_call: TRBV7-6
j_call: TRBJ2-1
d_call: -
clone_size: many
cdr3_aa: CASSLKRNEQFF
cdr3_nt: TGTGCCAGCAGCTTGAAGCGGAATGAGCAGTTCTTC

v_call: TRBV20-1
j_call: TRBJ2-5
d_call: -
clone_size: few
cdr3_aa: CSAGGQETQYF
cdr3_nt: TGCAGTGCGGGGGGCCAAGAGACCCAGTACTTC

v_call: TRBV7-2
j_call: TRBJ2-1
d_call: TRBD1
clone_size: few
cdr3_aa: CASSGDRGSYNEQFF
cdr3_nt: TGTGCCAGCAGCGGGGACAGAGGATCCTACAATGAGCAGTTCTTC

v_call: TRBV10-3
j_call: TRBJ2-3
d_call: TRBD2
clone_size: -
cdr3_aa: CAINERGDTDTQYF
cdr3_nt: TGTGCCATCAATGAGCGGGGAGACACAGATACGCAGTATTTT

v_call: TRBV11-2
j_call: TRBJ2-3
d_call: -
clone_size: -
cdr3_aa: CASSPLTSTDTQYF
cdr3_nt: TGTGCCAGCAGCCCCCTGACCTCCACAGATACGCAGTATTTT

v_call: TRBV29-1
j_call: TRBJ1-1
d_call: TRBD1
clone_size: -
cdr3_aa: CSGKRQGNTEAFF
cdr3_nt: TGCAGCGGAAAGCGACAGGGAAACACTGAAGCTTTCTTT

v_call: TRBV6-5
j_call: TRBJ2-7
d_call: -
clone_size: -
cdr3_aa: CASSFGRGQTIYEQYF
cdr3_nt: TGTGCCAGCAGTTTTGGGAGGGGACAGACCATCTACGAGCAGTACTTC

v_call: TRBV11-2
j_call: TRBJ1-1
d_call: -
clone_size: -
cdr3_aa: CASSLVPGGSSEAFF
cdr3_nt: TGTGCCAGCAGCTTAGTCCCTGGGGGCTCCTCAGAGGCTTTCTTT

v_call: TRBV2
j_call: TRBJ2-5
d_call: -
clone_size: -
cdr3_aa: CASSETGVMETQYF
cdr3_nt: TGTGCCAGCAGTGAAACAGGAGTGATGGAGACCCAGTACTTC

v_call: TRBV12-3/TRBV12-4
j_call: TRBJ2-1
d_call: -
clone_size: -
cdr3_aa: CASSIDSYNEQFF
cdr3_nt: TGTGCCAGCTCCATCGACAGCTACAATGAGCAGTTCTTC

v_call: TRBV20-1
j_call: TRBJ2-3
d_call: -
clone_size: many
cdr3_aa: CSAAKGGFSTDTQYF
cdr3_nt: TGCAGTGCTGCTAAGGGGGGATTTAGCACAGATACGCAGTATTTT